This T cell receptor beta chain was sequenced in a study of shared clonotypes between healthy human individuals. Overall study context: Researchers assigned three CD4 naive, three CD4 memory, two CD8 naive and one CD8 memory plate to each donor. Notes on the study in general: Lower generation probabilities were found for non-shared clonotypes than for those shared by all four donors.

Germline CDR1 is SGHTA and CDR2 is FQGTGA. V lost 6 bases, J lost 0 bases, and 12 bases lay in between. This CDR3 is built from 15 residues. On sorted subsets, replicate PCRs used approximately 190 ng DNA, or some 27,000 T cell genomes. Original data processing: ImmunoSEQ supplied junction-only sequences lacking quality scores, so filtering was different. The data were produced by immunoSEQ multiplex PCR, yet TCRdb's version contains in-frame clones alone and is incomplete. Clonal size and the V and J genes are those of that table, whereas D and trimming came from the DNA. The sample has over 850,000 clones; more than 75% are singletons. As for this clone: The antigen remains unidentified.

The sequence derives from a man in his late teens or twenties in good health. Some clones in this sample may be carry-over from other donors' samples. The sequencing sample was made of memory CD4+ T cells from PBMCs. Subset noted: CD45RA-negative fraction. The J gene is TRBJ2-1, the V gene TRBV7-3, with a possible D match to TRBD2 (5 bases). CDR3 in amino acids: CASSPRGSSYNEQFF. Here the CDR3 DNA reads TGTGCCAGCAGTCCCCGGGGAAGCTCCTACAATGAGCAGTTCTTC.